This T cell receptor beta chain appears in the sequencing data of a study of T cells in localized non-small cell lung cancer. V dropped 10 bases and J dropped 2 bases, with 15 bases sitting between them. In germline, CDR1 is MNHNS, CDR2 SASEGT. CDR3 length equals 13 residues. The assay was immunoSEQ multiplex PCR, and TCRdb's table has in-frame clones only and misses some. The profile covers approximately 41,000 clones, with about 91% appearing a single time and roughly 10% taken by the ten largest. Specimen: PBMCs, collected before any cancer treatment. This clonotype was sampled from a woman aged 35 to 70 with stage II lung adenocarcinoma. The V gene is TRBV6-1, the J gene TRBJ2-7; tentative D call: TRBD2 (6 bases). The CDR3 sequence is CAIQRVGTYEQYF. Here the CDR3 DNA reads TGTGCCATCCAGCGGGTCGGAACCTACGAGCAGTACTTC.